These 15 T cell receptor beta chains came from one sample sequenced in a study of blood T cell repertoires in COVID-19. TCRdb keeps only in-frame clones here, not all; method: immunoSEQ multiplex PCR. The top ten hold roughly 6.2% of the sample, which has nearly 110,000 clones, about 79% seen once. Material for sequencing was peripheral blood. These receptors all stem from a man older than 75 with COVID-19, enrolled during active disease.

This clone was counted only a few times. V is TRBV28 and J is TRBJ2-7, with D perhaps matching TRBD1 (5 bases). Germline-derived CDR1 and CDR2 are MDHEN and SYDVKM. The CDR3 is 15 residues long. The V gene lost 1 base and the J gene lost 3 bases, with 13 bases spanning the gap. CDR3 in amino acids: CASSLSTNTGYEQYF. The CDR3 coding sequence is TGTGCCAGCAGTTTATCGACAAACACAGGCTACGAGCAGTACTTC. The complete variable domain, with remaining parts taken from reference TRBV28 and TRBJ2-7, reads DVKVTQSSRYLVKRTGEKVFLECVQDMDHENMFWYRQDPGLGLRLIYFSYDVKMKEKGDIPEGYSVSREKKERFSLILESASTNQTSMYLCASSLSTNTGYEQYFGPGTRLTVT.

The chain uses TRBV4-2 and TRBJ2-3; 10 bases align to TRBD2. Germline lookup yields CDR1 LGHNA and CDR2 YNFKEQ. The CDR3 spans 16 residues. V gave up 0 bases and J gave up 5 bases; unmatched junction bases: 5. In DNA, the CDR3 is TGTGCCAGCAGCCAAGAAACTAGCGGGACTGGAGATACGCAGTATTTT. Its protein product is CASSQETSGTGDTQYF.

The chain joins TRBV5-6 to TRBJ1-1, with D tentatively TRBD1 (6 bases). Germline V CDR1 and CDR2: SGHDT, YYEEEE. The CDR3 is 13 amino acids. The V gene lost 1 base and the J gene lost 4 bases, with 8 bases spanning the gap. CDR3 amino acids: CASSLYRVTEAFF. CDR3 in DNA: TGTGCCAGCAGCTTGTACAGGGTCACTGAAGCTTTCTTT.

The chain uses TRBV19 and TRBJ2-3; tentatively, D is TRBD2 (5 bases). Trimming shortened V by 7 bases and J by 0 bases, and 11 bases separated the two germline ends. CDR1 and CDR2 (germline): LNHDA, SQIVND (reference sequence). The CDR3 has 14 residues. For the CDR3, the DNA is TGTGCCAGTACTGAGGGAGTGAGCACAGATACGCAGTATTTT. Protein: CASTEGVSTDTQYF.

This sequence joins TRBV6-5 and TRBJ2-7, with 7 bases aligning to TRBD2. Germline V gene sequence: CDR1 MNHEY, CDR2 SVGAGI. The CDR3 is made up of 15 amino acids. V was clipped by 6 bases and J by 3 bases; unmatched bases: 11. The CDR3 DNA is TGTGCCAGCAGCTACGAGCGGGACGGGGTCTACGAGCAGTACTTC. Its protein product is CASSYERDGVYEQYF.

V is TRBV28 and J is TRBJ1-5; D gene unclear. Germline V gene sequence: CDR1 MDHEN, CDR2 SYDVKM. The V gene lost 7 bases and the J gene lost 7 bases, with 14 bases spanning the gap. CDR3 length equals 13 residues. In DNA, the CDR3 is TGTGCCAGCAACCACGGCGGGAGGCAGCCCCAGCATTTT. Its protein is CASNHGGRQPQHF.

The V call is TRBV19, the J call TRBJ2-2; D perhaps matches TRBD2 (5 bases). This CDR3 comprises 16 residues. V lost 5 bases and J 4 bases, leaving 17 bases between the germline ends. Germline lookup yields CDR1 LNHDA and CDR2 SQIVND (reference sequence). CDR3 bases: TGTGCCAGTAGTCCCGCTAGCTGGCGGCCCACCGGGGAGCTGTTTTTT. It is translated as CASSPASWRPTGELFF.

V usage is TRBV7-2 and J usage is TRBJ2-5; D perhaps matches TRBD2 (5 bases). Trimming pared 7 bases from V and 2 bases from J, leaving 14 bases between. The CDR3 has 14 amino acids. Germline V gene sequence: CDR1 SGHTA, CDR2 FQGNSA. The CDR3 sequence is CASTPSREQETQYF. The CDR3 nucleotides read TGTGCCAGCACCCCTTCGAGGGAACAAGAGACCCAGTACTTC.

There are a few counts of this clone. The CDR3 coding sequence is TGTGCCAGCAGCAAAGCGGCTAGCGGGAGGGCCAGTGGACCTTACGAGCAGTACTTC. Protein: CASSKAASGRASGPYEQYF. The chain couples TRBV21-1 to TRBJ2-7; the table's D call, TRBD2, has no DNA check behind it. TRBV21-1 is designated a pseudogene. The CDR3 extends over 19 amino acids.

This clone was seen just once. DNA of the CDR3: TGTGCCACCAGCAGAGATCCAGGGGGCTGGGAAAAACTGTTTTTT. Protein product: CATSRDPGGWEKLFF. V usage is TRBV15 and J usage is TRBJ1-4; 8 bases align to TRBD1. Germline values: CDR1 LNHNV, CDR2 YYDKDF (reference sequence). J gave up 8 bases and V 0 bases, and 5 bases lay outside the gene matches. The CDR3 is made up of 15 amino acids.

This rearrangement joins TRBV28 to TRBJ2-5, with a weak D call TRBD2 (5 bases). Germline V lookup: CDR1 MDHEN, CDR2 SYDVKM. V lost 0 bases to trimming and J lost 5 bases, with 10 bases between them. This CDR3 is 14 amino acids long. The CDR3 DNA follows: TGTGCCAGCAGTTTATGGGAGGATGGGGAGACCCAGTACTTC. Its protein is CASSLWEDGETQYF.

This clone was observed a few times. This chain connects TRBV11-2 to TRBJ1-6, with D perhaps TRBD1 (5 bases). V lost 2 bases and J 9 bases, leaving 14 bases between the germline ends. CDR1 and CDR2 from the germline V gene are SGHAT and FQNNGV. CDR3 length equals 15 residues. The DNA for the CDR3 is TGTGCCAGCAGCTTACGGACAATTCTGGGTTCACCCCTCCACTTT. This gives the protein CASSLRTILGSPLHF.

DNA for the CDR3: TGTGCCAGCAGCGAGGGCTATGGCTACACCTTC. This codes for CASSEGYGYTF. V usage is TRBV6-2 or TRBV6-3 and J usage is TRBJ1-2, with D unclear. V was clipped by 6 bases and J by 4 bases, with 6 bases between them. This CDR3 is 11 amino acids long. Germline V gene data show CDR1 as MNHEY and CDR2 as SVGEGT.

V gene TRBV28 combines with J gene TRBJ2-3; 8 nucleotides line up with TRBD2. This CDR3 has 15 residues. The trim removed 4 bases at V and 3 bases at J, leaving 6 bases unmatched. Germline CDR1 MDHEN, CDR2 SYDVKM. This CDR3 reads CASSYGAGVTDTQYF. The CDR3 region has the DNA TGTGCCAGCAGTTATGGAGCGGGAGTGACAGATACGCAGTATTTT.

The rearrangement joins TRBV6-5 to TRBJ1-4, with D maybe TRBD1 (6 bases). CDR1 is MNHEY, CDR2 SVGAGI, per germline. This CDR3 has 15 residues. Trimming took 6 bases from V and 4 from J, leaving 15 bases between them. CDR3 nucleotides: TGTGCCAGCAGGCGCACAGGGACCCTTAATGAAAAACTGTTTTTT. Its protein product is CASRRTGTLNEKLFF.